This T cell receptor (beta chain) comes out of a study of blood T cell repertoires in COVID-19. For the study at large: The study drew acute and convalescent COVID-19 samples from the United States, Italy and Spain. From T cells, B-cell-depleted T cells, or PBMCs came the material, which was cDNA or gDNA.

As originally analysed: Cell counts per sample came from amplifying reference gene primers. Libraries were prepared by immunoSEQ multiplex PCR; TCRdb keeps only in-frame clonotypes and omits some of them. V and J calls and clone size follow that table, whereas D and trimming were derived from the DNA. The repertoire holds around 310,000 clones, with approximately 90% as singletons. V shed 7 bases, J shed 4 bases, and the junction held 9 bases outside the gene matches. The CDR3 has 15 residues. Germline V lookup: CDR1 GTSNPN, CDR2 SVGIG (reference sequence). What was sequenced was peripheral blood. V gene TRBV30 combines with J gene TRBJ2-3; 12 nucleotides agree with TRBD2. The receptor comes from a woman between 45 and 65 years old with active or convalescent COVID-19. CDR3: CASSLSSGRADTQYF. As DNA, the CDR3 is TGTGCCTCATCCCTATCTAGCGGGAGGGCAGATACGCAGTATTTT.